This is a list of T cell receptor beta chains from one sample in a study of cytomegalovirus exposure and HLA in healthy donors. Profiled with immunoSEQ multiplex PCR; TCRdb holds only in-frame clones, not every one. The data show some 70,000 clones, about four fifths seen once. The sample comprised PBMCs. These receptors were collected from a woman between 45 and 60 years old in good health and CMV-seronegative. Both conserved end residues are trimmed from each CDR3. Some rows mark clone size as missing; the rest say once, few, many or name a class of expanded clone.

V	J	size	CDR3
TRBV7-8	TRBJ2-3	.	ASSLRDRGQNTQY
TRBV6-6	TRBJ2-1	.	ASSRFSGLGMHEQF
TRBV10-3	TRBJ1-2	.	AISGTGLSHGYT
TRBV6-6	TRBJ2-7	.	ASSYGRTYEQY
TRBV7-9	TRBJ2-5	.	ASSLEWQGGPGQETQY
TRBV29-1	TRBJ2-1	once	SDAVAGGNEQF
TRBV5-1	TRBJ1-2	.	ASSLDSTGLYGYT
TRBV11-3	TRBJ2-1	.	ASSQRDDPPNEQF
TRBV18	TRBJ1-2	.	ASSPSAREVTLSDYGYT
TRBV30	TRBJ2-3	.	AWSKTPFTDTQY
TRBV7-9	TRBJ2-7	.	ASSPTGGEGYEQY
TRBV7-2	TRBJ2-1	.	ASSLKDRTFSSYNEQF
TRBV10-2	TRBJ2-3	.	ASSEAITDTQY
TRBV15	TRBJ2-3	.	ATSREGGGPTDTQY
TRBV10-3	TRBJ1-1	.	AIQTDRRGDTEAF
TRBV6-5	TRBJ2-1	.	ASRLLAGAGEQF
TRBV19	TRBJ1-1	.	ASRSPGTKFGTEAF
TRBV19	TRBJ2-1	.	ASSFSGGGINEQF
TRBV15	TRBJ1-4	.	ATSKAKDRVYEKLF
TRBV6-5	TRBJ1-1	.	ASSLFKNTEAF
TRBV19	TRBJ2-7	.	ASSLPRSWAYEQY
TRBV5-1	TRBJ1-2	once	ASSLDAGFDGYT
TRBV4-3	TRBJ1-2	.	ASNPGQGVDGYT
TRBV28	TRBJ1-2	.	ASSARTGSYGYT
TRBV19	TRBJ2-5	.	ASSISGLGGRRETQY
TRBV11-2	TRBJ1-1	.	ASSLSDIPNTEAF
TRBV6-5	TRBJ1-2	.	ASTRGQNYGYT
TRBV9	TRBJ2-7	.	ASSALAGAGEQY
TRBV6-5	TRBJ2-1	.	ASSHGQGSGEQF